This TCR beta chain was retrieved from a study of shared clonotypes between healthy human individuals. Study details: Each donor had three CD4 naive, three CD4 memory, two CD8 naive and one CD8 memory plate.

Remarks on this clone: Its antigen remains unknown.

The table came from immunoSEQ multiplex PCR; TCRdb's copy has only in-frame clones and leaves some out. Of 650,000 to 800,000 clones in the sample, 92% are singletons; the top ten hold 20% to 25%. Findings and caveats of the study: Rarefaction showed that sequencing of sorted subsets was incomplete (despite large depth). What limited the represented genetic and exposure-history diversity was the small number of donors.

The ends were cut back, 1 base at V and 6 bases at J, with 16 bases in the middle. Germline V gene data show CDR1 as SGHVS and CDR2 as FQNEAQ. CDR3 length: 16 amino acids. As defined, naive CD8 cells were CD45RO-negative and positively selected for CCR7, with terminally differentiated effector memory CD45RA+ cells excluded. This sequence was found in a man aged 25 to 40 in good health. The specimen was naive CD8+ T cells sorted from blood. J is TRBJ2-1 and V is TRBV7-8; weak D call: TRBD2 (7 bases). CDR3 sequence reads: CASSLEGRGLTNEQFF. The CDR3 nucleotides read TGTGCCAGCAGCTTAGAGGGCAGGGGACTAACCAATGAGCAGTTCTTC.